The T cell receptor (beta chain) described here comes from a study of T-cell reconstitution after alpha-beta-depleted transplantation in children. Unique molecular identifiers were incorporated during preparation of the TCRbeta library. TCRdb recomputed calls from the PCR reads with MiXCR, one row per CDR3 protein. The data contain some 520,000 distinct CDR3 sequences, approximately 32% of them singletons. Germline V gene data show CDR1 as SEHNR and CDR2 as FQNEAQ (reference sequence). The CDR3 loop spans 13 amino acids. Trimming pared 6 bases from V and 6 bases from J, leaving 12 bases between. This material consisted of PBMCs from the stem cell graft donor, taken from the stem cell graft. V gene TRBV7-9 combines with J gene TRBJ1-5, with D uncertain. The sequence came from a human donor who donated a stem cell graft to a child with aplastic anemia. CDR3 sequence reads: CASSSWDGQPQHF. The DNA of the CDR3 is TGTGCCAGCAGTTCGTGGGATGGTCAGCCCCAGCATTTT.